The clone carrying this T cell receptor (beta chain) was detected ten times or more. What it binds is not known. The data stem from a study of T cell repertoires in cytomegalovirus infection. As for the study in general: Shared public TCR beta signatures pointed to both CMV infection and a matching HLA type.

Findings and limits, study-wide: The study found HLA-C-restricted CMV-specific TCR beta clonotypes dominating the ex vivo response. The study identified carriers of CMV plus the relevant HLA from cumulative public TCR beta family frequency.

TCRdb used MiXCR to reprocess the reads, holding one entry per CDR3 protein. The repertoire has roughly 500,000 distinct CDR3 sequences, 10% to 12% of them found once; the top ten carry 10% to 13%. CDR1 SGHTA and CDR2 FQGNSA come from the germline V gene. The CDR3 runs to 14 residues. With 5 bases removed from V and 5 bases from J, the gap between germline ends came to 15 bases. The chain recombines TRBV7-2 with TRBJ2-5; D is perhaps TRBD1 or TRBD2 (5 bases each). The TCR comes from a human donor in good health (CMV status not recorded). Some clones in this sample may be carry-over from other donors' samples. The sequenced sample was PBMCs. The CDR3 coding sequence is TGTGCCAGCAGCCCCGGGACCCTGGAGGAGACCCAGTACTTC. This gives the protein CASSPGTLEETQYF.